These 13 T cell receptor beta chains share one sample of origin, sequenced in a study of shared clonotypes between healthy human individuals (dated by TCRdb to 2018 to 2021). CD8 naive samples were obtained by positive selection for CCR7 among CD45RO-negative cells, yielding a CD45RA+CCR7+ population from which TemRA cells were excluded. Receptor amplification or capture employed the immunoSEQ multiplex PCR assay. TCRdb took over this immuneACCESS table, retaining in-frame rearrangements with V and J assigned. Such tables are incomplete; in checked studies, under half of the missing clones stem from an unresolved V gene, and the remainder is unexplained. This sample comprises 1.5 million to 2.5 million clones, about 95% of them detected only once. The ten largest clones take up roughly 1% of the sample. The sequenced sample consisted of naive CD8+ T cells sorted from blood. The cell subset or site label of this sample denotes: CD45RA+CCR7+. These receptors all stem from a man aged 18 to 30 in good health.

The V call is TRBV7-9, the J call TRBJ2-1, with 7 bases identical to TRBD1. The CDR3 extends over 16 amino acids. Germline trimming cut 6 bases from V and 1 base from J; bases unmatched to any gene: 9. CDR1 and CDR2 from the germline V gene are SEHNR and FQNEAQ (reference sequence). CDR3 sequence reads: CASSPKTGSSYNEQFF. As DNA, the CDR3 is TGTGCCAGCAGTCCAAAGACAGGGTCGTCCTACAATGAGCAGTTCTTC.

The CDR3 nucleotides are TGTGCCGCCCAGGATTCTCATCAGCCCCAGCATTTT. Protein sequence: CAAQDSHQPQHF. The chain uses TRBV6-1 and TRBJ1-5, with D hard to call. V was trimmed by 11 bases and J by 5 bases, leaving 13 bases between them. The CDR3 consists of 12 residues. Germline V gene sequence: CDR1 MNHNS, CDR2 SASEGT.

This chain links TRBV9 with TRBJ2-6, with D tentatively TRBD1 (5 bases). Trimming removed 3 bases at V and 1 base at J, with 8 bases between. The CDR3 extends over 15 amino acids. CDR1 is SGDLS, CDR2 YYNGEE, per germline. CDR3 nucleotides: TGTGCCAGCAGCGCCCCAGGGTCTGGGGCCAACGTCCTGACTTTC. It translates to CASSAPGSGANVLTF.

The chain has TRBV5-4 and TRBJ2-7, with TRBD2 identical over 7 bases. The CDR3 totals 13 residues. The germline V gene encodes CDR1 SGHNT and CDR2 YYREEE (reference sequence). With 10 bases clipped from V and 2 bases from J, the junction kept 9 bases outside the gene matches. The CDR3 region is CAQGERGTYEQYF. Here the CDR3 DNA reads TGTGCCCAAGGGGAGCGGGGTACCTACGAGCAGTACTTC.

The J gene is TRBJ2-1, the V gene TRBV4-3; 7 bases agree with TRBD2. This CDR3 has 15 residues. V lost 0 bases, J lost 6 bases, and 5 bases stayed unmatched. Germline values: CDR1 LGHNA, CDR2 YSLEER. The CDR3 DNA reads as TGCGCCAGCAGCCAAGATGGGGGGGTTGGCAATGAGCAGTTCTTC. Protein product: CASSQDGGVGNEQFF.

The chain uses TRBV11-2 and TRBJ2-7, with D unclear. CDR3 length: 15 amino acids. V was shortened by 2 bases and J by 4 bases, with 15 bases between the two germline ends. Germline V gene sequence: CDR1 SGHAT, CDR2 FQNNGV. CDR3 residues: CASSLTHPGDYEQYF. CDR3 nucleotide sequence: TGTGCCAGCAGCTTAACTCACCCTGGGGATTACGAGCAGTACTTC.

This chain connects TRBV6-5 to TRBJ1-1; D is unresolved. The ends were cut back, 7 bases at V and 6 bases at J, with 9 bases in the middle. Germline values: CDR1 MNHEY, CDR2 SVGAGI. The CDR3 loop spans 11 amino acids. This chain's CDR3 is CASTHGAEAFF. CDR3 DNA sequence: TGTGCCAGCACCCACGGTGCTGAAGCTTTCTTT.

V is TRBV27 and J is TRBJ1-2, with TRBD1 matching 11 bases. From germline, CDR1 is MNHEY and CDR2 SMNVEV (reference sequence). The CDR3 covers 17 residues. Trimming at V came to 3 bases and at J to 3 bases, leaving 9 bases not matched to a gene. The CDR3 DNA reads TGTGCCAGCAGTTTTCGGGACAGGGGGAAGAGAGACTATGGCTACACCTTC. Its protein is CASSFRDRGKRDYGYTF.

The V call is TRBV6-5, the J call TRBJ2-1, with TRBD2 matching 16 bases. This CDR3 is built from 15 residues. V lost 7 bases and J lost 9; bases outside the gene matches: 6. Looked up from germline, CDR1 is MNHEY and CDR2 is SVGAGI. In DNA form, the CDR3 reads TGTGCCAGCACCATAGGGACTAGCGGGAGGGGTGAGCAGTTCTTC. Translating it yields CASTIGTSGRGEQFF.

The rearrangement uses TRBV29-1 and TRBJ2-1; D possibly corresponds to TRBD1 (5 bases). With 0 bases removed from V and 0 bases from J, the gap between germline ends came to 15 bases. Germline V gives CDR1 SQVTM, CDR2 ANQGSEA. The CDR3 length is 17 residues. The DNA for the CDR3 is TGCAGCGTTGAAGAGGTGAAGGGGTTCAGCTCCTACAATGAGCAGTTCTTC. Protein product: CSVEEVKGFSSYNEQFF.

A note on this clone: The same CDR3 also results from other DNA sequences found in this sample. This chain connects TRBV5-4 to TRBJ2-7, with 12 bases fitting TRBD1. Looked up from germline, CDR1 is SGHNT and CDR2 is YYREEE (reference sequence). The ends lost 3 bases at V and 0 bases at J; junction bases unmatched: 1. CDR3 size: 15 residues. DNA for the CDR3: TGTGCCAGCAGCTGGGGACAGGGGGCCTCCTACGAGCAGTACTTC. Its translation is CASSWGQGASYEQYF.

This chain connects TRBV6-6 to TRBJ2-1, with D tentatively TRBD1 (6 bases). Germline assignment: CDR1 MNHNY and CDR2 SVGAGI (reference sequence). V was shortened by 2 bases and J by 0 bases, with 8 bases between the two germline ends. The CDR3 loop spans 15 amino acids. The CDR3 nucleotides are TGTGCCAGCAGTTACGTGGGGGCCTCCTACAATGAGCAGTTCTTC. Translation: CASSYVGASYNEQFF.

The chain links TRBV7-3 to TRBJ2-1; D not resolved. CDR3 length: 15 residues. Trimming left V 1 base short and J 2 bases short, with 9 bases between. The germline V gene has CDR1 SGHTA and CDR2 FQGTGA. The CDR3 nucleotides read TGTGCCAGCAGCTTAAATAGTCATACCTACAATGAGCAGTTCTTC. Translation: CASSLNSHTYNEQFF.